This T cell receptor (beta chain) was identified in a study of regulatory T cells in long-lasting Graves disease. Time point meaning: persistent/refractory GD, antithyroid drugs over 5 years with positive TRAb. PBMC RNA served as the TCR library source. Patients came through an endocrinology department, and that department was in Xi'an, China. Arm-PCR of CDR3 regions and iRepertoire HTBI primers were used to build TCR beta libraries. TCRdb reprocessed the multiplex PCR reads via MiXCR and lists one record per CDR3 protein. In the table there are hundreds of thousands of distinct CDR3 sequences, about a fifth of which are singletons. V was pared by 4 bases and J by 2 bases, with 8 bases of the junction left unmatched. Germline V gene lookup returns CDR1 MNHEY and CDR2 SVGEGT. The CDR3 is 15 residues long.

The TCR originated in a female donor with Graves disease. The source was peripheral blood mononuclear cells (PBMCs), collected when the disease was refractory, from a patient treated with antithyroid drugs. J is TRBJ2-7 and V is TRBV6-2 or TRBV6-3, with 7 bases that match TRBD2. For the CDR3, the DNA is TGTGCCAGCAGTTTCTACAATGGGGGGGCCTACGAGCAGTACTTC. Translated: CASSFYNGGAYEQYF.